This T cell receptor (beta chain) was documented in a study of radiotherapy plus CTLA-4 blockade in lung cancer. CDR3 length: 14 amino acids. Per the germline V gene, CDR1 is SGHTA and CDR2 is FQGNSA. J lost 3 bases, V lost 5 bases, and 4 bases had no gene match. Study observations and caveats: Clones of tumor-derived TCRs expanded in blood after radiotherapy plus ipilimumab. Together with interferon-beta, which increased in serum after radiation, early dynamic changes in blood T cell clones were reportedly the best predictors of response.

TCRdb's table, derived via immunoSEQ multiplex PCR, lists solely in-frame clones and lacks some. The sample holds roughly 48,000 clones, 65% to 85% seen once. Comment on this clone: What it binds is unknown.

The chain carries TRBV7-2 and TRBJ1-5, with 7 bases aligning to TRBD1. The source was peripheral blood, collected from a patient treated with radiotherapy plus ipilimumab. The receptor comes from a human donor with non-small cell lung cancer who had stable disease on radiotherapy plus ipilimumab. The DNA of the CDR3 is TGTGCCAGCAGCCCGACAGGGCTCAATCAGCCCCAGCATTTT. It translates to CASSPTGLNQPQHF.